The present entry profiles one T cell receptor beta chain with its context. For the second PCR, which ran for roughly 6 to 11 cycles, a sample-barcoded 5' primer and a J-beta primer mix were used. TCRdb independently ran MiXCR on the 5' RACE reads; one entry per CDR3 protein. This sample has about 1.6 million distinct CDR3 sequences, with about 31% found just once. The data derive from a study of blood T cells in healthy people across ages. The sequenced sample was blood. The receptor's source is a woman in her twenties or thirties in good health.

The CDR3 region has the DNA TGTGCCACCAGCAGAGATCTTTCAGGCCATGGCTACACCTTC. It encodes CATSRDLSGHGYTF. The chain recombines TRBV15 with TRBJ1-2; D gene unclear. Germline V lookup: CDR1 LNHNV, CDR2 YYDKDF (reference sequence). This CDR3 has 14 residues. The V end lost 0 bases, the J end lost 6 bases, and 11 bases lay between the germline ends.